Following are 15 T cell receptor beta chains from one sample sequenced in a study of blood T cell repertoires in COVID-19. Libraries were prepared by immunoSEQ multiplex PCR; TCRdb keeps only in-frame clonotypes and omits some of them. The sample lists some 200,000 clones, approximately 83% occurring once. The sequencing input was peripheral blood. The receptors were sampled from a woman between 55 and 75 years old with acute or convalescent COVID-19.

This clone was detected a few times. The V call is TRBV21-1, the J call TRBJ1-5; the D segment call TRBD1 is taken from the table without a DNA check. TRBV21-1 is assigned pseudogene status. This CDR3 spans 16 amino acids. The CDR3 spells CASSNSQGYSNQPQHF. The CDR3 nucleotides read TGTGCCAGCAGCAACTCACAGGGATATAGCAATCAGCCCCAGCATTTT.

This rearrangement joins TRBV7-8 to TRBJ1-1, with 9 bases lining up with TRBD1. V was clipped by 6 bases and J by 1 base; unmatched bases: 9. The CDR3 contains 16 residues. Germline V lookup: CDR1 SGHVS, CDR2 FQNEAQ. Here the CDR3 reads CASSPIQGAKNTEAFF. DNA for the CDR3: TGTGCCAGCAGTCCAATACAGGGGGCTAAGAACACTGAAGCTTTCTTT.

The gene calls are TRBV3-1 (or the pseudogene TRBV3-2) and TRBJ1-1; 11 bases line up with TRBD1. There are 15 residues in the CDR3. Germline CDR1 is LGHDT and CDR2 is YNNKEL (reference sequence). The trim removed 5 bases at V and 1 base at J, leaving 3 bases unmatched. CDR3 sequence reads: CASSRDRGGNTEAFF. DNA of the CDR3: TGTGCCAGCAGCAGGGACAGGGGGGGGAACACTGAAGCTTTCTTT.

The chain carries TRBV7-2 and TRBJ1-2; possible D gene TRBD1, 5 bases. The CDR3 spans 18 residues. The V gene's germline CDR1 is SGHTA and CDR2 FQGNSA. Trimming cost V 1 base and J 7 bases, with 25 bases left between them. The CDR3 region is CASSLEFLPRGALLGYTF. CDR3 bases: TGTGCCAGCAGCTTAGAGTTTCTGCCAAGGGGCGCATTACTTGGCTACACCTTC.

This sequence joins TRBV30 and TRBJ1-5; D is possibly TRBD1 (5 bases). Looked up from germline, CDR1 is GTSNPN and CDR2 is SVGIG (reference sequence). The V gene lost 1 base and the J gene lost 5 bases, with 12 bases spanning the gap. This CDR3 contains 14 residues. In nucleotides, the CDR3 is TGTGCCTGGAGTGATTCCAGGGTTTATCAGCCCCAGCATTTT. It encodes CAWSDSRVYQPQHF.

This clone was picked up one time. V usage is TRBV15 and J usage is TRBJ1-3; the D gene is possibly TRBD1 (6 bases). The CDR3 length is 15 residues. Trimming took off 5 bases at V and 5 bases at J, with 16 bases between the two ends. Germline CDR1 reads LNHNV; CDR2 reads YYDKDF (reference sequence). Here the CDR3 reads CATSWKGVGRNTIYF. The CDR3 bases are TGTGCCACCAGCTGGAAGGGGGTCGGCAGAAACACCATATATTTT.

The table lists this clone with a few counts. It is unclear where the CDR3 begins or ends on the DNA, so no DNA is shown, and the CDR3 is as TCRdb lists it. The chain is built from TRBV10-3 and TRBJ2-3; TRBD2, the D gene given by the table, was not confirmed from the DNA. The CDR3 length is 13 residues, termini included. CDR1 and CDR2 from the germline V gene are ENHRY and SYGVKD. This CDR3 is CAITFGSSGTQYF.

The chain employs TRBV29-1 and TRBJ2-2; TRBD2 matches 13 bases. Germline CDR1 and CDR2: SQVTM and ANQGSEA. The junction had 6 bases not matched to a gene; V was cut back by 4 bases and J by 1 base. This CDR3 spans 17 amino acids. Here the CDR3 DNA reads TGCAGCGTTGGGACCACTAGCGGGGGGGTGAACACCGGGGAGCTGTTTTTT. This translates into CSVGTTSGGVNTGELFF.

The chain recombines TRBV11-2 with TRBJ2-1; possibly TRBD1 for D (5 bases). The V gene lost 2 bases and the J gene lost 5 bases, with 13 bases spanning the gap. CDR3 size: 15 residues. The germline V gene encodes CDR1 SGHAT and CDR2 FQNNGV. The CDR3 nucleotides read TGTGCCAGCAGCTTATCCAGGGTTGCCCACAATGAGCAGTTCTTC. It yields the protein CASSLSRVAHNEQFF.

This sequence joins TRBV4-2 and TRBJ1-2, with a possible D match to TRBD1 (6 bases). This CDR3 is 16 amino acids long. Trimming left V 0 bases short and J 8 bases short, with 19 bases between. Germline CDR1 reads LGHNA; CDR2 reads YNFKEQ. The CDR3 DNA sequence: TGTGCCAGCAGCCAAGATCTTTCCGGGGGGGCGGGCGGCTACACCTTC. Amino acids: CASSQDLSGGAGGYTF.

The chain recombines TRBV19 with TRBJ1-1; unclear D gene. The V end lost 7 bases, the J end lost 6 bases, and 18 bases lay between the germline ends. The V gene's germline CDR1 is LNHDA and CDR2 SQIVND (reference sequence). The CDR3 sequence is 14 residues long. The CDR3 sequence is CASIKPDVAAEAFF. CDR3 DNA sequence: TGTGCCAGTATTAAACCCGACGTCGCGGCTGAAGCTTTCTTT.

The chain carries TRBV5-4 and TRBJ2-4; D is possibly TRBD1 (6 bases). Germline CDR1 and CDR2: SGHNT and YYREEE (reference sequence). The CDR3 sequence is 16 residues long. Trimming stripped 4 bases from V and 0 bases from J, with 14 bases between. The CDR3 region has the DNA TGTGCCAGCAGCCCGGACAGAAAAATAGCCAAAAACATTCAGTACTTC. Translating gives CASSPDRKIAKNIQYF.

The chain uses TRBV12-3 or TRBV12-4 and TRBJ1-5; D ambiguous. The CDR3 is made up of 13 amino acids. V was clipped by 2 bases and J by 9 bases, with 11 bases between them. CDR3 DNA sequence: TGTGCCAGCAGTTTAACGAGGTCGGGGCCCCAGCATTTT. Translating gives CASSLTRSGPQHF.

Turning to this clone: The same CDR3 is also encoded by other DNA sequences in this sample. V and J are TRBV6-5 and TRBJ1-2, with TRBD1 matching 9 bases. The CDR3 consists of 14 residues. Germline lookup yields CDR1 MNHEY and CDR2 SVGAGI. Trimming took 6 bases from V and 4 from J; bases not matched to a gene: 6. The CDR3, as DNA: TGTGCCAGCAGGAACCGGGACAGGGTCTATGGCTACACCTTC. Protein sequence: CASRNRDRVYGYTF.

The sample holds a few counts of this clone. The chain recombines TRBV29-1 with TRBJ1-2; D uncertain. Germline V CDR1 and CDR2: SQVTM, ANQGSEA. CDR3 length: 15 residues. Trimming pared 1 base from V and 4 bases from J, leaving 16 bases between. The CDR3 here is CSVEVPQGRGYGYTF. The DNA for the CDR3 is TGCAGCGTTGAAGTCCCGCAAGGGCGGGGCTATGGCTACACCTTC.